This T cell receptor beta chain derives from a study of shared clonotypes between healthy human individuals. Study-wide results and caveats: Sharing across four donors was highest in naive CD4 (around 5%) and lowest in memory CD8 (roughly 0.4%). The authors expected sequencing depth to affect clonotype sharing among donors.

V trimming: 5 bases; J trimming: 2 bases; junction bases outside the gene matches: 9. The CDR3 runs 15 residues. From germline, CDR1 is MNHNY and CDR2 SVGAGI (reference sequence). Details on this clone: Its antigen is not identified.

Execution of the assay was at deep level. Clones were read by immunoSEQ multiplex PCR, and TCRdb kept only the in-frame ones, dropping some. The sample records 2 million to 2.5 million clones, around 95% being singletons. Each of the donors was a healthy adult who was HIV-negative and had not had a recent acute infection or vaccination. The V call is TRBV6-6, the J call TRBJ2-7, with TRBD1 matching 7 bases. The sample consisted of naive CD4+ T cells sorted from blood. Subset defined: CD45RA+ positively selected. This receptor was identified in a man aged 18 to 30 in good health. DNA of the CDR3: TGTGCCAGCAGTCGAACAGGGACAGACCCCTACGAGCAGTACTTC. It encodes CASSRTGTDPYEQYF.